A selection of T cell receptor beta chains follows, all from one sample in a study of cytomegalovirus exposure and HLA in healthy donors. Produced via immunoSEQ multiplex PCR; TCRdb's table is partial and in-frame only. The table records roughly 350,000 clones, roughly 88% of them present only once. Sequencing was performed on PBMCs. These receptors were obtained from a woman aged 18-30 years in good health and CMV-seronegative. Each CDR3 is given with its conserved first and last residue. D genes are given only for firm matches. Clone size is stated in some rows and not others, as once, few, many or a class when expanded.

D: TRBD2
V: TRBV10-2
size: -
J: TRBJ2-7
CDR3: CASNRGRLSYEQYF
DNA: TGCGCCAGCAATCGCGGGAGACTCTCCTACGAGCAGTACTTC

D: TRBD1
V: TRBV9
size: -
J: TRBJ2-1
CDR3: CASSAGTVFAAQVSYNEQFF
DNA: TGTGCCAGCAGCGCGGGGACAGTCTTCGCCGCTCAAGTCTCCTACAATGAGCAGTTCTTC

D: -
V: TRBV5-1
size: -
J: TRBJ2-7
CDR3: CASSLRPTGIDSYEQYF
DNA: TGCGCCAGCAGCTTACGCCCTACAGGGATCGATTCCTACGAGCAGTACTTC

D: -
V: TRBV20-1
size: -
J: TRBJ2-7
CDR3: CSATQGGEQYF
DNA: TGCAGTGCGACGCAGGGTGGCGAGCAGTACTTC

D: -
V: TRBV29-1
size: few
J: TRBJ2-7
CDR3: CSVSRSSYEQYF
DNA: TGCAGCGTTAGCAGGTCGTCCTACGAGCAGTACTTC

D: -
V: TRBV7-9
size: few
J: TRBJ2-7
CDR3: CASRAVAGRTYEQYF
DNA: TGTGCCAGCCGAGCTGTTGCGGGACGAACCTACGAGCAGTACTTC

D: TRBD2
V: TRBV5-6
size: -
J: TRBJ2-2
CDR3: CASGGGPNTGELFF
DNA: TGTGCCAGCGGCGGGGGGCCCAACACCGGGGAGCTGTTTTTT

D: TRBD2
V: TRBV9
size: once
J: TRBJ2-2
CDR3: CASSVGAGGPGELFF
DNA: TGTGCCAGCAGCGTAGGGGCGGGAGGACCCGGGGAGCTGTTTTTT

D: TRBD2
V: TRBV27
size: -
J: TRBJ2-1
CDR3: CASSLRVAGVEGEQFF
DNA: TGTGCCAGCAGTTTGAGAGTAGCGGGAGTTGAGGGTGAGCAGTTCTTC

D: TRBD2
V: TRBV5-6
size: -
J: TRBJ2-4
CDR3: CASSPSGLAGVNIQYF
DNA: TGTGCCAGCAGCCCTTCGGGGCTAGCGGGAGTTAACATTCAGTACTTC

D: -
V: TRBV7-9
size: once
J: TRBJ1-1
CDR3: CASSMDNLNTEAFF
DNA: TGTGCCAGCAGCATGGACAATCTGAACACTGAAGCTTTCTTT

D: TRBD1
V: TRBV19
size: -
J: TRBJ2-7
CDR3: CASSSQGAYEQYF
DNA: TGTGCCAGTAGTTCACAGGGGGCCTACGAGCAGTACTTC

D: -
V: TRBV7-9
size: -
J: TRBJ2-2
CDR3: CASSLDGERKTGELFF
DNA: TGTGCCAGCAGCTTAGACGGGGAGAGGAAGACCGGGGAGCTGTTTTTT

D: TRBD1
V: TRBV28
size: -
J: TRBJ1-2
CDR3: CASSLDGQGNYGYTF
DNA: TGTGCCAGCAGTTTAGACGGACAGGGGAACTATGGCTACACCTTC

D: -
V: TRBV6-1
size: -
J: TRBJ2-7
CDR3: CASSEAMASYEQYF
DNA: TGTGCCAGCAGTGAAGCAATGGCTTCCTACGAGCAGTACTTC

D: TRBD1
V: TRBV5-1
size: -
J: TRBJ2-5
CDR3: CASSPSATGVETQYF
DNA: TGCGCCAGCAGCCCCTCGGCGACAGGGGTGGAGACCCAGTACTTC

D: TRBD1
V: TRBV5-4
size: -
J: TRBJ1-2
CDR3: CASSPGTDLNYGYTF
DNA: TGTGCCAGCAGCCCTGGGACAGACCTTAACTATGGCTACACCTTC

D: -
V: TRBV25-1
size: -
J: TRBJ2-3
CDR3: CASSDSGGADTQYF
DNA: TGTGCCAGCAGTGATTCCGGAGGGGCAGATACGCAGTATTTT

D: -
V: TRBV4-3
size: -
J: TRBJ2-1
CDR3: CASSQDWSGVGGNEQFF
DNA: TGCGCCAGCAGCCAAGATTGGTCGGGAGTAGGTGGAAATGAGCAGTTCTTC

D: -
V: TRBV4-1
size: -
J: TRBJ1-5
CDR3: CASSQEGGMGNQPQHF
DNA: TGCGCCAGCAGCCAAGAGGGGGGAATGGGCAATCAGCCCCAGCATTTT

D: TRBD2
V: TRBV4-1
size: -
J: TRBJ2-1
CDR3: CASSQDGGLAGHEQFF
DNA: TGCGCCAGCAGCCAAGATGGAGGACTAGCGGGGCATGAGCAGTTCTTC

D: -
V: TRBV2
size: -
J: TRBJ2-1
CDR3: CASTRRFVNEQFF
DNA: TGTGCCAGCACCCGGAGGTTTGTGAATGAGCAGTTCTTC